The 4 T cell receptor beta chains presented below share a single source sample, sequenced in a study of shared clonotypes between healthy human individuals. Clones were sequenced by immunoSEQ multiplex PCR, and TCRdb holds only the in-frame ones, with some missing. The table includes about 2.2 million clones, 93% detected once. CD45RO negativity and positive selection for CCR7 defined naive CD8 cells, a population that excluded terminally differentiated effector memory CD45RA+ cells. Sequenced: naive CD8+ T cells from PBMCs. Receptor source: a man younger than 30 in good health. Some clones in this sample may be carry-over from other donors' samples.

The chain couples TRBV9 to TRBJ2-7, with 8 bases lining up with TRBD2. J gave up 5 bases and V 4 bases, and 11 bases lay outside the gene matches. Germline V gene data show CDR1 as SGDLS and CDR2 as YYNGEE. This CDR3 is built from 15 residues. The CDR3 is CASSSFPAGVNEQYF. The CDR3 DNA follows: TGTGCCAGCAGCTCCTTCCCAGCGGGAGTCAACGAGCAGTACTTC.

In regard to this clone: Other DNA sequences within the sample encode an identical CDR3. The chain couples TRBV27 to TRBJ2-1; D is ambiguous. V lost 5 bases and J lost 2, with 7 bases in between. CDR1 MNHEY and CDR2 SMNVEV come from the germline V gene (reference sequence). The CDR3 is made up of 13 amino acids. CDR3 in amino acids: CASSPPPYNEQFF. In DNA, the CDR3 is TGTGCCAGCAGTCCACCTCCCTACAATGAGCAGTTCTTC.

V is TRBV10-2 and J is TRBJ2-3; D gene uncertain. Germline V CDR1 and CDR2: WSHSY, SAAADI. The V end lost 2 bases, the J end lost 4 bases, and 13 bases lay between the germline ends. This CDR3 region has 15 residues. The CDR3, as DNA: TGCGCCAGCAGTGAGGAAGCACGCTCTCCAGATACGCAGTATTTT. This translates into CASSEEARSPDTQYF.

The gene calls are TRBV28 and TRBJ1-4; TRBD1 aligns across 8 bases. The V segment lost 6 bases and the J segment 4 bases; nucleotides outside the gene matches: 7. Germline assignment: CDR1 MDHEN and CDR2 SYDVKM. The CDR3 has 15 residues. The DNA for the CDR3 is TGTGCCAGCAGAGACAGGGACAGGATTAATGAAAAACTGTTTTTT. Its protein product is CASRDRDRINEKLFF. Full variable domain (remainder filled in from reference TRBV28 and TRBJ1-4): DVKVTQSSRYLVKRTGEKVFLECVQDMDHENMFWYRQDPGLGLRLIYFSYDVKMKEKGDIPEGYSVSREKKERFSLILESASTNQTSMYLCASRDRDRINEKLFFGSGTQLSVL.